This TCR beta chain appears in the sequencing data of a study of T cells in Graves' hyperthyroidism and ophthalmopathy. Notes on the study in general: Ophthalmopathy was separated from stable hyperthyroidism by a 13 V-J model.

RNA transcripts served as the template for amplifying TCR beta CDR3 regions. The TCR CDR3 was amplified in a first-round RT-PCR using the HTBI primer set. TCRdb fed the multiplex PCR reads into MiXCR, producing one record per CDR3 protein. The data hold about 560,000 distinct CDR3 sequences, with under 60% observed a single time. Diagnosis of hyperthyroidism was new in patients aged 18 to 65, and its duration was under 2 months. Germline-derived CDR1 and CDR2 are DFQATT and SNEGSKA (reference sequence). The CDR3 is made up of 12 amino acids. This clonotype was detected only once. Its antigen is not identified. Possible read error: a much larger clone is one base away.

Material: peripheral blood or thyroid tissue (not recorded which). The J gene is TRBJ1-5, the V gene TRBV20-1; 10 nucleotides match TRBD1. The receptor's source is a woman in her late teens or twenties with Graves' hyperthyroidism. CDR3 in amino acids: CRARDRGQPQHF. The CDR3 DNA reads as TGCAGAGCTAGGGACAGGGGTCAGCCCCAGCATTTT.